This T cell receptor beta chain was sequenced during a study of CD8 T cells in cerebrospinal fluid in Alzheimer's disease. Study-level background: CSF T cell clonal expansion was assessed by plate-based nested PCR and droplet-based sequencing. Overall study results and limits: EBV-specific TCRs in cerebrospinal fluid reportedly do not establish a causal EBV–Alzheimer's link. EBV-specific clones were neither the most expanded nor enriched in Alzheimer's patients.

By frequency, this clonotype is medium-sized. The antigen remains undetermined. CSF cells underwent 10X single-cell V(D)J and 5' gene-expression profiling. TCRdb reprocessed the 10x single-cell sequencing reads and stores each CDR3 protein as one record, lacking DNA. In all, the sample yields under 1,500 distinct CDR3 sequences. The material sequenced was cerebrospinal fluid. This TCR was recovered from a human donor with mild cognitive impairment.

The CDR3 sequence: CASSSIRLAGPGAQYF. V gene TRBV11-2 combines with J gene TRBJ2-5; the D call of TRBD2 rests on TCRdb alone, since no DNA is present to check it. The CDR3 runs 16 residues. The germline V gene has CDR1 SGHAT and CDR2 FQNNGV. Complete variable domain (other parts from reference TRBV11-2 and TRBJ2-5): EAGVAQSPRYKIIEKRQSVAFWCNPISGHATLYWYQQILGQGPKLLIQFQNNGVVDDSQLPKDRFSAERLKGVDSTLKIQPAKLEDSAVYLCASSSIRLAGPGAQYFGPGTRLLVL.